A selection of T cell receptor beta chains follows, all from one sample in a study of T cell repertoires in cytomegalovirus infection. MiXCR was run by TCRdb on the reads, yielding one entry per CDR3 protein. Of 400,000 or so distinct CDR3 sequences in the sample, 15% to 20% are singletons; the top ten hold 7.5% to 9.5%. Input material: PBMCs. All receptors come from a human donor in good health (CMV status not recorded). Some clones in this sample may be carry-over from other donors' samples. The CDR3 runs from the conserved cysteine through the conserved F or W.

J gene,V gene,CDR3 protein
TRBJ2-1,TRBV20-1,CSGVGYNEQFF
TRBJ2-3,TRBV7-2,CASRGLAGGTDTQYF
TRBJ2-4,TRBV5-4,CASSSGQVWTKNIQYF
TRBJ1-1,TRBV7-4,CASSLVRGGGEAFF
TRBJ1-1,TRBV7-2,CASSLGRQHTEAFF
TRBJ1-1,TRBV11-3,CASSQTGTTEAFF
TRBJ2-3,TRBV12-3/TRBV12-4,CASSTERSQGDTQYF
TRBJ2-6,TRBV12-5,CASGLVLGRPGANVLTF
TRBJ2-5,TRBV29-1,CSVRGIQETQYF
TRBJ2-3,TRBV2,CASSPAGVPDTQYF
TRBJ2-1,TRBV20-1,CSAQTSGRGGDYNEQFF
TRBJ1-2,TRBV2,CASSETQGSGYTF
TRBJ1-2,TRBV5-4,CASSAGQDLYGYTF
TRBJ2-1,TRBV6-1,CASRPLAGGPGEQFF
TRBJ2-3,TRBV7-2,CASSLAPGGVDTQYF
TRBJ1-3,TRBV7-2,CASSPGYSGNTIYF
TRBJ2-3,TRBV7-8,CASSSIGPTDTQYF
TRBJ1-2,TRBV4-2,CASSQEGGGGYTF
TRBJ1-1,TRBV6-1,CASSEKGTLNTEAFF
TRBJ1-5,TRBV28,CASSPKHFGGTGWGIRNQPQHF
TRBJ2-7,TRBV2,CASKGFEQYF
TRBJ2-7,TRBV7-2,CASGARQGSHYEQYF
TRBJ2-2,TRBV7-2,CASSLVSGGYDGELFF
TRBJ2-5,TRBV7-2,CASSQSRGEETQYF
TRBJ2-4,TRBV11-2,CASSLIMRSLQYF